This TCR delta chain was recorded in a study of gamma-delta chains in newborns, infants, children (dated by TCRdb to the late 2010s). Turning to the overall study: According to the study title, microbial exposure causes polyclonal expansion of innate gammadelta T cells right after birth. How innate gammadelta T cell populations in human newborns were shaped by microbial exposure immediately after birth was investigated in the study.

The CDR3 holds 17 amino acids from the cysteine to the phenylalanine. The sequence is cut down to CDR3 DNA, 51 bases in frame from base 1. The germline V gene (reference sequence) supplies CDR1 TVYSNPD and CDR2 GDNSRS. Trimmed from V: 2 bases; trimmed from J: 8 bases; junction bases lacking a gene match: 19. As concerns this clone: Its antigen is unknown. Base quality data are lacking; no much larger clone is found one base away.

Sequenced using an Illumina MiSeq. Clonotypes were called again by TCRdb from the public reads via CATT, and duplicate nucleotide sequences were then merged into one entry. The sample table records 4,200 or so delta-chain clones; roughly 35% of these occur just once. The top ten hold roughly 13% of the sample. The rearrangement combines TRDV3 with TRDJ1, with 11 middle bases fitting TRDD3. The receptor's source is a child who received the measles vaccine. The sequenced material came from blood. Here the CDR3 is given as CAFPLPMLYWGIRKLIF. DNA sequence: TGTGCCTTTCCCCTTCCTATGCTATACTGGGGGATAAGAAAACTCATCTTT. The CDR3, completed at both ends by the reference TRDV3 and TRDJ1 genes, gives the full variable domain CDKVTQSSPDQTVASGSEVVLLCTYDTVYSNPDLFWYRIRPDYSFQFVFYGDNSRSEGADFTQGRFSVKHILTQKAFHLVISPVRTEDSATYYCAFPLPMLYWGIRKLIFGKGTRVTVEP.